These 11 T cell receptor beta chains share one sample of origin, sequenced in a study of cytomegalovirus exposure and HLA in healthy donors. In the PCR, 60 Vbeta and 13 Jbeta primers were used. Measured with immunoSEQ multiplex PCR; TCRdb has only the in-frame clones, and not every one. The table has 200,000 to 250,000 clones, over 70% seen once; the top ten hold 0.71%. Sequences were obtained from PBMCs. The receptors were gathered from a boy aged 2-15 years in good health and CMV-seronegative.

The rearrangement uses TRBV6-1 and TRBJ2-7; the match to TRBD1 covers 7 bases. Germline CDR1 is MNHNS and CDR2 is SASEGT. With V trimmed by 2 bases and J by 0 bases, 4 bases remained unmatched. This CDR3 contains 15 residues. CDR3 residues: CASSEFTGDSYEQYF. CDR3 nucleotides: TGTGCCAGCAGTGAATTTACAGGGGACTCCTACGAGCAGTACTTC.

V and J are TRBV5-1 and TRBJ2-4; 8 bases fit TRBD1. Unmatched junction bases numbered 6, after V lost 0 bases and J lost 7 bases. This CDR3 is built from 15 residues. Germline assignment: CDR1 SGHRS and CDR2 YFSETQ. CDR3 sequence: CASSLAPDRENIQYF. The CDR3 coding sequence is TGCGCCAGCAGCTTGGCCCCGGACAGGGAGAACATTCAGTACTTC.

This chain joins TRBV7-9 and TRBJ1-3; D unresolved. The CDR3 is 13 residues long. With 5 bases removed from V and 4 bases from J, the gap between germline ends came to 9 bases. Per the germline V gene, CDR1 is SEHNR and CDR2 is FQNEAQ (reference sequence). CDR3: CASSREVGNTIYF. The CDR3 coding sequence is TGTGCCAGCAGCAGAGAAGTGGGAAACACCATATATTTT. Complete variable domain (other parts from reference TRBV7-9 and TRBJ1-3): DTGVSQNPRHKITKRGQNVTFRCDPISEHNRLYWYRQTLGQGPEFLTYFQNEAQLEKSRLLSDRFSAERPKGSFSTLEIQRTEQGDSAMYLCASSREVGNTIYFGEGSWLTVV.

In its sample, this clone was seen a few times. CDR3 coding DNA: TGTGCCAGCCCCGGGGGGAACACTGAAGCTTTCTTT. Protein: CASPGGNTEAFF. The V call is TRBV5-4, the J call TRBJ1-1; tentatively, D is TRBD1 (5 bases). The germline V and J ends were trimmed by 7 bases and 1 base, with 8 bases remaining between them. CDR1 and CDR2 from the germline V gene are SGHNT and YYREEE (reference sequence). This CDR3 comprises 12 residues.

The CDR3: CASSHATTIAPLSGNTIYF. The DNA for the CDR3 is TGCGCCAGCAGCCACGCTACGACAATCGCCCCGCTCTCTGGAAACACCATATATTTT. The chain links TRBV4-1 to TRBJ1-3; D gene unclear. The CDR3 extends over 19 amino acids. Looked up from germline, CDR1 is MGHRA and CDR2 is YSYEKL. V was shortened by 3 bases and J by 0 bases, with 21 bases between the two germline ends.

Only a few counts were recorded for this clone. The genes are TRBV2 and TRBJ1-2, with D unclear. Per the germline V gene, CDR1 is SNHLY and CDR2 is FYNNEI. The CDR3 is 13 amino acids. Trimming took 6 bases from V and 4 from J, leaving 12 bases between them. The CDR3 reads CASRMQSFYGYTF. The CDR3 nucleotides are TGTGCCAGCAGAATGCAGTCCTTCTATGGCTACACCTTC. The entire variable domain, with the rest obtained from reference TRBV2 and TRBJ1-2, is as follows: EPEVTQTPSHQVTQMGQEVILRCVPISNHLYFYWYRQILGQKVEFLVSFYNNEISEKSEIFDDQFSVERPDGSNFTLKIRSTKLEDSAMYFCASRMQSFYGYTFGSGTRLTVV.

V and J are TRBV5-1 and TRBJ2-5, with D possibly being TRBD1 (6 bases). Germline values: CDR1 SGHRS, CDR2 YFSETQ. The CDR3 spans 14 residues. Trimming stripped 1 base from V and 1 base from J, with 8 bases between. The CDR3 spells CASSLTGRQETQYF. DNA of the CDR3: TGCGCCAGCAGCTTGACAGGGCGCCAAGAGACCCAGTACTTC.

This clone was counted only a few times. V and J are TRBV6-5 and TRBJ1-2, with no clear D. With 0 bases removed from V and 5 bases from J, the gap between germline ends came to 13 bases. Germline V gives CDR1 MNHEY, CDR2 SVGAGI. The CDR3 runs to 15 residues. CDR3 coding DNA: TGTGCCAGCAGTTACTCGACACATGGACTGTATGGCTACACCTTC. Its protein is CASSYSTHGLYGYTF.

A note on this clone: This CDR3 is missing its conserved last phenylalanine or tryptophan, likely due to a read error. The CDR3, as DNA: TGTGCCAGCAGCCCCGGGACAGGTCTTGCCTACGAGCAGTACTCC. This gives the protein CASSPGTGLAYEQYS. The V call is TRBV6-5, the J call TRBJ2-7; 8 positions match TRBD1. The germline CDR1 and CDR2 sequences are MNHEY and SVGAGI. The CDR3 totals 15 residues. V shed 6 bases and J 2 bases; nucleotides not matched to a gene: 9.

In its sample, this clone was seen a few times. As DNA, the CDR3 is TGTGCCAGCAGCTTAGCGCGGGGCCCCACTGAAGCTTTCTTT. It specifies CASSLARGPTEAFF. J is TRBJ1-1 and V is TRBV7-9, with D possibly being TRBD1 (5 bases). The CDR3 runs to 14 residues. The V and J ends lost 0 bases and 4 bases respectively, with 9 bases between them. Germline CDR1 SEHNR, CDR2 FQNEAQ (reference sequence).

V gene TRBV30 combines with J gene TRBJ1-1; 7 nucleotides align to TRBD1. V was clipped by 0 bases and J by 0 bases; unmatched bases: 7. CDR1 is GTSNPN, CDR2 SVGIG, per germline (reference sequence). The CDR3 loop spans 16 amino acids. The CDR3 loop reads CAWSVRPTGVNTEAFF. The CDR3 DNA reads TGTGCCTGGAGTGTAAGGCCAACAGGGGTGAACACTGAAGCTTTCTTT.